The source of this TCR beta chain is a study of cytomegalovirus exposure and HLA in healthy donors. Primers: 60 Vbeta forward and 13 Jbeta reverse. Data came from immunoSEQ multiplex PCR; TCRdb stores just in-frame clones and leaves some out. The profile covers about 110,000 clones, with roughly 73% appearing a single time and around 7.8% taken by the ten largest. Although they were nominally healthy when sampled, donors likely had unrecorded immune exposures. Germline CDR1 and CDR2: LGHNA and YNFKEQ. CDR3 length: 21 residues. J lost 0 bases, V lost 3 bases, and 17 bases had no gene match. The material sequenced was PBMCs. V is TRBV4-2 and J is TRBJ2-2; TRBD2 agrees at 9 bases. The clonotype comes from a man aged 25-45 years in good health and CMV-seronegative. CDR3 in amino acids: CASSQIGAGGPQWTNTGELFF. Written as DNA, the CDR3 is TGTGCCAGCAGCCAGATTGGGGCGGGAGGGCCCCAATGGACGAACACCGGGGAGCTGTTTTTT.